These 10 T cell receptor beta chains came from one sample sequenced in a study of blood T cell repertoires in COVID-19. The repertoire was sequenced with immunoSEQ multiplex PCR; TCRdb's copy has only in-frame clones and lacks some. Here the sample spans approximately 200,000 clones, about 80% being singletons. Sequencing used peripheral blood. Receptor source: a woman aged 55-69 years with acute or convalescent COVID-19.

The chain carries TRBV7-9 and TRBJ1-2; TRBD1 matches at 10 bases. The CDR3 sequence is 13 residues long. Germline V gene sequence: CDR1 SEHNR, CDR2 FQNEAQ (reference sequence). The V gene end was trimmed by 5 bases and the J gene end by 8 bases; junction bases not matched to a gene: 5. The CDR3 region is CASSRQGARGYTF. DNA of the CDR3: TGTGCCAGCAGCCGACAGGGGGCAAGGGGCTACACCTTC.

CDR3 sequence: CASSREAAVFNEKLFF. For the CDR3, the DNA is TGTGCCAGCAGCCGGGAGGCGGCCGTCTTTAATGAAAAACTGTTTTTT. The chain joins TRBV4-2 to TRBJ1-4; D call uncertain. Trimming removed 4 bases at V and 4 bases at J, with 16 bases between. This CDR3 has 16 residues. The germline V gene has CDR1 LGHNA and CDR2 YNFKEQ.

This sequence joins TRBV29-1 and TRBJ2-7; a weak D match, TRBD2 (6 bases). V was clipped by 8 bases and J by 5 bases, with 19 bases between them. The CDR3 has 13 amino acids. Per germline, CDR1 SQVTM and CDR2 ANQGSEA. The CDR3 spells CSTRRDFGDEQYF. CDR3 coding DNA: TGCAGCACCCGCCGGGACTTTGGGGACGAGCAGTACTTC.

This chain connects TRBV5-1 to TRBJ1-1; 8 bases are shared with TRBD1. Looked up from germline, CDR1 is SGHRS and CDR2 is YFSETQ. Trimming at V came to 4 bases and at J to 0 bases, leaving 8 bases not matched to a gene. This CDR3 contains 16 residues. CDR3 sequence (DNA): TGCGCCAGCAGCCCCCGGACAGGGCAAATGAACACTGAAGCTTTCTTT. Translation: CASSPRTGQMNTEAFF.

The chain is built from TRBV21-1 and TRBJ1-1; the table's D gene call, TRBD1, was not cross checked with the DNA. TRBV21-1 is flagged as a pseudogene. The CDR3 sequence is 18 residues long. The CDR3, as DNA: TGTGCCAGCAGCCCACCTCAGGGAAGGGATTTAACGAACACTGAAGCTTTCTTT. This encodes CASSPPQGRDLTNTEAFF.

The DNA of the CDR3 is TGTGCCAGCAGCACCGGACAGGGTAACTATGGCTACACCTTC. It specifies CASSTGQGNYGYTF. The V call is TRBV5-6, the J call TRBJ1-2, with 8 bases that match TRBD1. Germline CDR1 reads SGHDT; CDR2 reads YYEEEE. The CDR3 is 14 amino acids. V was pared by 4 bases and J by 1 base, with 3 bases of the junction left unmatched.

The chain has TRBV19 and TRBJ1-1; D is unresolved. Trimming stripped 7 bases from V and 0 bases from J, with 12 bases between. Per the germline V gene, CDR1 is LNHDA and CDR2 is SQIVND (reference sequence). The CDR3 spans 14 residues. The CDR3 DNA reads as TGTGCCAGTACCGGTCGGGGTATGAACACTGAAGCTTTCTTT. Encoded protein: CASTGRGMNTEAFF.

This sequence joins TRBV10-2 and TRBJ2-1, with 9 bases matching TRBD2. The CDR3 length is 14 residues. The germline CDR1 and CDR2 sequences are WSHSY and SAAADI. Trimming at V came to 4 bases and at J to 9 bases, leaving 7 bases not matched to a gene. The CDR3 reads CASSGVSGGGEQFF. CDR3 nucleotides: TGCGCCAGCAGTGGGGTTAGCGGGGGAGGTGAGCAGTTCTTC.

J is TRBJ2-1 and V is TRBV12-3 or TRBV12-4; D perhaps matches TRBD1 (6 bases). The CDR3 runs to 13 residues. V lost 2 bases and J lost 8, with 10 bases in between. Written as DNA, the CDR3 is TGTGCCAGCAGTTTAATACAGGGCGATGAGCAGTTCTTC. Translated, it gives CASSLIQGDEQFF.

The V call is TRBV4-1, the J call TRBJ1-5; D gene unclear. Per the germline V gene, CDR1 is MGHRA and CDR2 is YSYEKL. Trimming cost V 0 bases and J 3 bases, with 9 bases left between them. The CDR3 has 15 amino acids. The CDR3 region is CASSQDLQLNQPQHF. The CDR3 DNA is TGCGCCAGCAGCCAAGATTTACAGCTCAATCAGCCCCAGCATTTT.